The 27 T cell receptor beta chains presented below share a single source sample, sequenced in a study of neurological immune-mediated disorders (dated by TCRdb to the late 2010s). Libraries were made using 5' RACE. The sample was run on an Illumina HiSeq 2500. The public reads were reprocessed in TCRdb via fastp at Q25 and MiXCR, keeping in-frame beta chains. All rows with the same CDR3 protein become a single entry with the most common DNA and genes. The table for this sample lists tens of thousands of distinct CDR3 sequences; around 14% of them were counted only once. Of the sample, 27% falls within the top ten clones. The sequenced material came from PBMCs. These TCRs come from a woman aged 50 to 60 with HTLV-1-associated myelopathy (HAM/TSP).

V and J are TRBV20-1 and TRBJ1-5, with D possibly matching TRBD1 (5 bases). CDR1 and CDR2 (germline): DFQATT, SNEGSKA (reference sequence). The CDR3 sequence is 14 residues long. V lost 5 bases and J 6 bases, leaving 17 bases between the germline ends. The DNA for the CDR3 is TGCAGTGCTGTAGTGGGGGAAGGGAGTCAGCCCCAGCATTTT. Translation: CSAVVGEGSQPQHF.

Many counts were recorded for this clonotype. The chain carries TRBV5-1 and TRBJ1-1; D possibly corresponds to TRBD1 (5 bases). The CDR3 is made up of 14 amino acids. Germline assignment: CDR1 SGHRS and CDR2 YFSETQ. V gave up 3 bases and J gave up 5 bases, with 14 bases separating them. The CDR3 loop is CASSSGGGRTEAFF. CDR3 DNA: TGCGCCAGCAGCTCTGGGGGGGGTAGGACTGAAGCTTTCTTT.

This clonotype has at least ten counts. The chain uses TRBV20-1 and TRBJ2-1; 14 bases align to TRBD2. Germline CDR1 and CDR2: DFQATT and SNEGSKA (reference sequence). V dropped 5 bases and J dropped 0; count of bases not matched to a gene: 12. This CDR3 comprises 19 residues. The chain's CDR3 is CSAGGGTSGGYLSYNEQFF. For the CDR3, the DNA is TGCAGTGCTGGAGGAGGGACTAGCGGGGGTTACCTCTCCTACAATGAGCAGTTCTTC.

This chain links TRBV5-6 with TRBJ1-1; 7 positions agree with TRBD1. Trimming removed 6 bases from V and 4 bases from J; junction bases left unmatched: 9. Germline V lookup: CDR1 SGHDT, CDR2 YYEEEE. This CDR3 has 14 residues. The CDR3 region is CASTQTGTTTEAFF. The CDR3 DNA reads as TGTGCCAGCACCCAGACAGGGACGACCACTGAAGCTTTCTTT.

This clonotype was seen at least ten times. V usage is TRBV21-1 and J usage is TRBJ2-1; the table names TRBD1, a call not compared with the DNA. TRBV21-1 is a listed pseudogene. The CDR3 runs 16 residues. This CDR3 is CASSSRRQGRKNEQFF. The DNA of the CDR3 is TGTGCCAGCAGCTCCCGCAGACAGGGTCGGAAAAATGAGCAGTTCTTC.

J is TRBJ1-5 and V is TRBV5-8; D is unclear. The CDR3 consists of 16 residues. Trimming pared 0 bases from V and 6 bases from J, leaving 16 bases between. CDR1 is SGHTS, CDR2 YDEGEE, per germline. CDR3 residues: CASSLVGSTAAQPQHF. CDR3 nucleotides: TGTGCCAGCAGCTTGGTTGGCTCCACGGCGGCTCAGCCCCAGCATTTT. Together with reference TRBV5-8 and TRBJ1-5, the CDR3 gives the full variable domain: EAGVTQSPTHLIKTRGQQATLRCSPISGHTSVYWYQQALGLGLQFLLWYDEGEERNRGNFPPRFSGRQFPNYSSELNVNALELEDSALYLCASSLVGSTAAQPQHFGDGTRLSIL.

This clonotype was counted at least ten times. This chain connects TRBV20-1 to TRBJ2-7; perhaps TRBD2 as D (7 bases). V lost 3 bases and J lost 5, with 20 bases in between. The germline V gene has CDR1 DFQATT and CDR2 SNEGSKA (reference sequence). The CDR3 is made up of 15 amino acids. The CDR3 reads CSASDVDAGANEQYV. In nucleotides, the CDR3 is TGCAGTGCTAGTGATGTGGACGCGGGGGCCAACGAGCAGTACGTC.

This clonotype has at least ten counts. This chain links TRBV15 with TRBJ2-6; D ambiguous. CDR3 length: 16 residues. From germline, CDR1 is LNHNV and CDR2 YYDKDF (reference sequence). V lost 4 bases, J lost 1 base, and 11 bases lay in between. The DNA for the CDR3 is TGTGCCACCAGCACAAAACCTGTTTCTGGGGCCAACGTCCTGACTTTC. Protein product: CATSTKPVSGANVLTF.

The rearrangement joins TRBV6-6 to TRBJ2-4, with 7 bases identical to TRBD1. The ends lost 3 bases at V and 3 bases at J; junction bases unmatched: 8. Germline V gene data show CDR1 as MNHNY and CDR2 as SVGAGI (reference sequence). There are 16 residues in the CDR3. This CDR3 is CASSYNRGAGKNIQYF. The CDR3 DNA follows: TGTGCCAGCAGTTATAACAGGGGTGCGGGCAAAAACATTCAGTACTTC.

The table lists this clonotype with many counts. The chain links TRBV5-6 to TRBJ1-5; a weak D match, TRBD1 (5 bases). Deletions cut 8 bases from V and 3 bases from J, with 12 bases between. Germline CDR1 reads SGHDT; CDR2 reads YYEEEE. There are 13 residues in the CDR3. The CDR3, as DNA: TGTGCCAGTGCCCGGGGCTTCAATCAGCCCCAGCATTTT. Amino acids: CASARGFNQPQHF.

Ten or more counts support this clonotype. The gene calls are TRBV27 and TRBJ2-1, with TRBD1 identical over 9 bases. V gave up 1 base and J gave up 10 bases; unmatched junction bases: 11. Germline V gene sequence: CDR1 MNHEY, CDR2 SMNVEV (reference sequence). The CDR3 is 16 residues long. The CDR3: CASSLWDRASKAEQFF. The CDR3 region has the DNA TGTGCCAGCAGTTTATGGGACAGGGCTTCTAAGGCGGAGCAGTTCTTC.

This clonotype was seen at least ten times. The CDR3 sequence: CASSVDGISNQPQHF. The CDR3 DNA follows: TGTGCCAGCAGCGTAGACGGAATTAGCAATCAGCCCCAGCATTTT. The chain couples TRBV9 to TRBJ1-5, with D unresolved. Germline V gene sequence: CDR1 SGDLS, CDR2 YYNGEE. The CDR3 runs 15 residues. V lost 0 bases and J 0 bases, leaving 7 bases between the germline ends. The whole variable domain, remainder taken from reference TRBV9 and TRBJ1-5, is DSGVTQTPKHLITATGQRVTLRCSPRSGDLSVYWYQQSLDQGLQFLIQYYNGEERAKGNILERFSAQQFPDLHSELNLSSLELGDSALYFCASSVDGISNQPQHFGDGTRLSIL.

This clonotype came up many times. The CDR3 sequence: CASSWSRTNQPQHF. In DNA, the CDR3 is TGCGCCAGCAGCTGGAGCAGGACAAATCAGCCCCAGCATTTT. The genes are TRBV5-1 and TRBJ1-5; a weak D match, TRBD1 (5 bases). Trimming removed 3 bases at V and 4 bases at J, with 11 bases between. The germline V gene has CDR1 SGHRS and CDR2 YFSETQ. This CDR3 has 14 residues. The full variable domain, completed using reference TRBV5-1 and TRBJ1-5, is KAGVTQTPRYLIKTRGQQVTLSCSPISGHRSVSWYQQTPGQGLQFLFEYFSETQRNKGNFPGRFSGRQFSNSRSEMNVSTLELGDSALYLCASSWSRTNQPQHFGDGTRLSIL.

DNA for the CDR3: TGTGCCAGCAGCGTAGAAGTCACACCGTGGGGGGGATTTAAGCAGTTCTTC. Protein product: CASSVEVTPWGGFKQFF. The V and J genes are TRBV9 and TRBJ2-1; 7 bases align to TRBD2. V gave up 0 bases and J gave up 11 bases; unmatched junction bases: 17. CDR1 and CDR2 from the germline V gene are SGDLS and YYNGEE. The CDR3 runs 17 residues. The whole variable domain, filled in from reference TRBV9 and TRBJ2-1, reads DSGVTQTPKHLITATGQRVTLRCSPRSGDLSVYWYQQSLDQGLQFLIQYYNGEERAKGNILERFSAQQFPDLHSELNLSSLELGDSALYFCASSVEVTPWGGFKQFFGPGTRLTVL.

This clonotype was found many times. This rearrangement joins TRBV6-5 to TRBJ1-2; D unresolved. With 5 bases removed from V and 4 bases from J, the gap between germline ends came to 14 bases. This CDR3 region has 14 residues. Germline CDR1 MNHEY, CDR2 SVGAGI. CDR3: CASSPTGWSYGYTF. In nucleotides, the CDR3 is TGTGCCAGCAGTCCCACGGGGTGGTCCTATGGCTACACCTTC.

The rearrangement joins TRBV2 to TRBJ2-1; D unresolved. V shed 3 bases and J shed 7 bases, with 4 bases lying between them. The germline V gene encodes CDR1 SNHLY and CDR2 FYNNEI. This CDR3 comprises 11 residues. CDR3 nucleotides: TGTGCCAGCAGTGAGAAGAATGAGCAGTTCTTC. Translation: CASSEKNEQFF.

Here the CDR3 reads CASSLRGIAEAFF. The CDR3 DNA follows: TGTGCCAGCAGCTTACGGGGTATCGCTGAAGCTTTCTTT. The chain is built from TRBV7-9 and TRBJ1-1, with D unclear. Germline CDR1 reads SEHNR; CDR2 reads FQNEAQ (reference sequence). Trimming took 2 bases from V and 6 from J, leaving 10 bases between them. CDR3 length equals 13 residues. The entire variable domain, with the rest obtained from reference TRBV7-9 and TRBJ1-1, is as follows: DTGVSQNPRHKITKRGQNVTFRCDPISEHNRLYWYRQTLGQGPEFLTYFQNEAQLEKSRLLSDRFSAERPKGSFSTLEIQRTEQGDSAMYLCASSLRGIAEAFFGQGTRLTVV.

Note on this clonotype: The junction departs from germline at one end; a sequencing error may be responsible. CDR3 region: CVISGESTEAFF. The CDR3 coding sequence is TGTGTCATCAGTGGAGAGAGCACTGAAGCTTTCTTT. V gene TRBV10-3 combines with J gene TRBJ1-1; D not resolved. This CDR3 region has 12 residues. Germline assignment: CDR1 ENHRY and CDR2 SYGVKD.

This clonotype was detected ten times or more. J is TRBJ1-1 and V is TRBV10-3; the match to TRBD1 covers 9 bases. The ends lost 6 bases at V and 1 base at J; junction bases unmatched: 3. The CDR3 covers 14 residues. Germline loops: CDR1 ENHRY, CDR2 SYGVKD. CDR3 sequence (DNA): TGTGCCATCAGGACGGGACAGGGGAACACTGAAGCTTTCTTT. Translated, it gives CAIRTGQGNTEAFF.

In this sample, this clonotype turned up many times. The genes are TRBV11-3 and TRBJ2-1, with 8 nucleotides matching TRBD2. CDR3 length: 14 amino acids. Germline V CDR1 and CDR2: SGHNT, YENEEA. With 4 bases clipped from V and 5 bases from J, the junction kept 4 bases outside the gene matches. CDR3 region: CASSSYSGNNEQFF. The CDR3 nucleotides read TGTGCCAGCAGCTCCTATAGCGGGAACAATGAGCAGTTCTTC.

This clonotype was detected ten times or more. The V and J genes are TRBV29-1 and TRBJ1-1; no clear D gene. The CDR3 is 13 amino acids. Trimming stripped 8 bases from V and 0 bases from J, with 13 bases between. Germline V gene data show CDR1 as SQVTM and CDR2 as ANQGSEA. The CDR3 DNA reads as TGCAGCACCTCGCAGGAACTGAACACTGAAGCTTTCTTT. Its protein product is CSTSQELNTEAFF.

Turning to this clonotype: This may be a read error, as it is one base from a much larger clone. The genes are TRBV5-1 and TRBJ1-2; tentative D call: TRBD1 (5 bases). The V gene's germline CDR1 is SGHRS and CDR2 YFSETQ. The CDR3 consists of 13 residues. CDR3 amino acids: CANSLDINYGYTF. CDR3 sequence (DNA): TGCGCCAACAGCTTGGACATCAACTATGGCTACACCTTC.

A note on this clonotype: One junction end disagrees with the germline gene, perhaps due to a read error. The chain carries TRBV9 and TRBJ1-1, with D tentatively TRBD1 (6 bases). The germline V gene has CDR1 SGDLS and CDR2 YYNGEE. CDR3 size: 15 residues. The chain's CDR3 is CVSSGNTGFGTEAFF. CDR3 DNA: TGTGTCAGCAGCGGCAACACAGGGTTCGGCACTGAAGCTTTCTTT.

This clonotype showed up many times. DNA for the CDR3: TGTGCCAGCTCGGACAGCTCCTACGAGCAGTACTTC. Its translation is CASSDSSYEQYF. The genes are TRBV6-5 and TRBJ2-7; a possible D gene is TRBD1 (6 bases). The ends were cut back, 8 bases at V and 0 bases at J, with 8 bases in the middle. The germline V gene encodes CDR1 MNHEY and CDR2 SVGAGI. CDR3 length equals 12 residues.

In this sample, this clonotype turned up many times. V usage is TRBV20-1 and J usage is TRBJ2-7; D might be TRBD1 (5 bases). Trimming took off 1 base at V and 2 bases at J, with 9 bases between the two ends. In germline, CDR1 is DFQATT, CDR2 SNEGSKA (reference sequence). The length of the CDR3 is 13 residues. The CDR3: CSARGGRTYEQYF. The CDR3 DNA reads TGCAGTGCTAGAGGGGGCAGAACCTACGAGCAGTACTTC.

This clonotype has ten or more counts. The genes are TRBV7-9 and TRBJ1-1; 11 nucleotides match TRBD1. CDR3 length: 16 amino acids. CDR1 SEHNR and CDR2 FQNEAQ come from the germline V gene (reference sequence). V lost 3 bases to trimming and J lost 4 bases; unmatched junction nucleotides: 7. Written as DNA, the CDR3 is TGTGCCAGCAGCTTCCAAGGGACAGGGGGACTCACTGAAGCTTTCTTT. Amino acid sequence: CASSFQGTGGLTEAFF.

This clonotype was counted at least ten times. V gene TRBV7-2 combines with J gene TRBJ1-5; D remains ambiguous. The CDR3 runs 15 residues. Germline assignment: CDR1 SGHTA and CDR2 FQGNSA. Trimming pared 2 bases from V and 0 bases from J, leaving 8 bases between. This CDR3 reads CASSLSADSNQPQHF. CDR3 DNA sequence: TGTGCCAGCAGCTTATCGGCAGATAGCAATCAGCCCCAGCATTTT.